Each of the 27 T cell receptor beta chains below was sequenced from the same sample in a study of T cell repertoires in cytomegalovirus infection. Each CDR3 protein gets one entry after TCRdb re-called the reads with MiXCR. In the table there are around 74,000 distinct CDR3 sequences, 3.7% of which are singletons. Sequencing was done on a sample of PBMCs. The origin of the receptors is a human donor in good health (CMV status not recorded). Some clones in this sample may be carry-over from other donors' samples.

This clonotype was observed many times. In DNA, the CDR3 is TGCAGCGTTCTAGCGGACTACTACAATGAGCAGTTCTTC. It specifies CSVLADYYNEQFF. The chain has TRBV29-1 and TRBJ2-1, with 7 bases lining up with TRBD2. The junction had 4 bases not matched to a gene; V was cut back by 5 bases and J by 3 bases. From germline, CDR1 is SQVTM and CDR2 ANQGSEA. This CDR3 spans 13 amino acids.

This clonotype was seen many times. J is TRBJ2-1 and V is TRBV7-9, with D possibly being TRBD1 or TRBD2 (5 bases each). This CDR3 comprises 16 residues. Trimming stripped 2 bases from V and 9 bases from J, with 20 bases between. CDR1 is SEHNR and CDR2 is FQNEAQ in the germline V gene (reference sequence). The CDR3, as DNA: TGTGCCAGCAGCTTACCGAAATCCGGGGCCTCCGGTGAGCAGTTCTTC. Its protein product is CASSLPKSGASGEQFF.

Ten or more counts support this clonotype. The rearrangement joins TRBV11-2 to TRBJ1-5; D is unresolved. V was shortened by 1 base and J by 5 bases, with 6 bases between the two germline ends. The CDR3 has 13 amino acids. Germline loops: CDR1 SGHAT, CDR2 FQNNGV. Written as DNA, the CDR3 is TGTGCCAGCAGCTTAGTGATTGATCAGCCCCAGCATTTT. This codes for CASSLVIDQPQHF. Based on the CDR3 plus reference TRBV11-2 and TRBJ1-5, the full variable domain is EAGVAQSPRYKIIEKRQSVAFWCNPISGHATLYWYQQILGQGPKLLIQFQNNGVVDDSQLPKDRFSAERLKGVDSTLKIQPAKLEDSAVYLCASSLVIDQPQHFGDGTRLSIL.

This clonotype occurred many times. The CDR3 coding sequence is TGTGCCAGCAGCTCGAGCACAGGGGGCAGAGGCTACACCTTC. This codes for CASSSSTGGRGYTF. The chain is built from TRBV7-2 and TRBJ1-2; TRBD1 aligns across 9 bases. V shed 4 bases, J shed 8 bases, and the junction held 8 bases outside the gene matches. There are 14 residues in the CDR3. Per the germline V gene, CDR1 is SGHTA and CDR2 is FQGNSA.

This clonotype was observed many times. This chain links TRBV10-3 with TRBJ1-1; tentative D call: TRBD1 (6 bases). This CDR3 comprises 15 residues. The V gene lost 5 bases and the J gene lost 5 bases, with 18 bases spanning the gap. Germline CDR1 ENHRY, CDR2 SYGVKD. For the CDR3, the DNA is TGTGCCATCAGTAAAATGACAGGAGTTTTAACTGAAGCTTTCTTT. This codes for CAISKMTGVLTEAFF.

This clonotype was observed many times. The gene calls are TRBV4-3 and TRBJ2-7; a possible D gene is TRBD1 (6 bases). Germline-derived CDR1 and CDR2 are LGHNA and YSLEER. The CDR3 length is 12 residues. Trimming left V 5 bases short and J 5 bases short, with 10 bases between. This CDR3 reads CASSLTGHEQYF. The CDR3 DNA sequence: TGCGCCAGCAGCTTGACAGGACACGAGCAGTACTTC.

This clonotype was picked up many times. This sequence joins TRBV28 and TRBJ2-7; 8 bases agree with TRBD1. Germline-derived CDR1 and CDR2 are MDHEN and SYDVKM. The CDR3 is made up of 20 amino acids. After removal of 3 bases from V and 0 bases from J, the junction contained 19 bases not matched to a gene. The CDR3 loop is CASSFLSIGQGRKSSYEQYF. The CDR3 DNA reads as TGTGCCAGCAGTTTTCTGTCAATAGGACAGGGACGAAAAAGCTCCTACGAGCAGTACTTC.

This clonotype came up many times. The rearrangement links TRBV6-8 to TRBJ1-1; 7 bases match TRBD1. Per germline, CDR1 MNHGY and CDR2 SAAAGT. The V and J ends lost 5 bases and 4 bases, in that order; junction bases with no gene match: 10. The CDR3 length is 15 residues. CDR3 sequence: CASSDNRGGGTEAFF. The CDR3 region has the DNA TGTGCCAGCAGTGACAACAGGGGAGGGGGCACTGAAGCTTTCTTT.

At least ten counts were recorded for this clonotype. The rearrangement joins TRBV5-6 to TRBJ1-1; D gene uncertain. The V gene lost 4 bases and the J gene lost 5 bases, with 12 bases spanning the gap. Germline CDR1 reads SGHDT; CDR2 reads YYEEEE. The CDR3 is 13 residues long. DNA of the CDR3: TGTGCCAGCAGCCCCATTAAGGGAACTGAAGCTTTCTTT. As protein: CASSPIKGTEAFF.

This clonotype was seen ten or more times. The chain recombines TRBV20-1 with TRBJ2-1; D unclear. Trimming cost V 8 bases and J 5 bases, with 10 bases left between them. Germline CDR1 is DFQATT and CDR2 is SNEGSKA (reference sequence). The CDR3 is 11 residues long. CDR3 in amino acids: CSSRWDNEQFF. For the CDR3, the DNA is TGCAGTTCGCGCTGGGACAATGAGCAGTTCTTC.

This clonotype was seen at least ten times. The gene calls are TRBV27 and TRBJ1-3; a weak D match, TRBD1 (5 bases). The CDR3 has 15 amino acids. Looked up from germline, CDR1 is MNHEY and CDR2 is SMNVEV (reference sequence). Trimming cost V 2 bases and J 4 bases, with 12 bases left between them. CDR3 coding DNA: TGTGCCAGCAGTTTAGCCAGGGACGAGGGAAACACCATATATTTT. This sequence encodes CASSLARDEGNTIYF.

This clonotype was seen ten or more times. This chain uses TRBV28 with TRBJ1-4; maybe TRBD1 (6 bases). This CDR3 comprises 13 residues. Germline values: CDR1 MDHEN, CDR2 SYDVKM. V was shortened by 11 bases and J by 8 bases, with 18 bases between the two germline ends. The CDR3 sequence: CASNEGGREKLFF. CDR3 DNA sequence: TGTGCCTCAAATGAGGGGGGTAGAGAAAAACTGTTTTTT.

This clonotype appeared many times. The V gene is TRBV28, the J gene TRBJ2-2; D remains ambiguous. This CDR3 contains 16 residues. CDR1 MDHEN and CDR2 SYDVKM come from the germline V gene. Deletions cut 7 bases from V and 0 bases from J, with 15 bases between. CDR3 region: CASITVGSANTGELFF. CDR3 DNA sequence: TGTGCCAGCATTACCGTCGGAAGCGCGAACACCGGGGAGCTGTTTTTT.

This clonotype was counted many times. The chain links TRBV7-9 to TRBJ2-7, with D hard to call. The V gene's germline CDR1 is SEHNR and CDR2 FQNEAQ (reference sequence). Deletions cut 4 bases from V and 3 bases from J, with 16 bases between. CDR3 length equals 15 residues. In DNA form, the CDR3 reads TGTGCCAGCAGCTGGCTTGGAAGCGTAAACTACGAGCAGTACTTC. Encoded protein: CASSWLGSVNYEQYF.

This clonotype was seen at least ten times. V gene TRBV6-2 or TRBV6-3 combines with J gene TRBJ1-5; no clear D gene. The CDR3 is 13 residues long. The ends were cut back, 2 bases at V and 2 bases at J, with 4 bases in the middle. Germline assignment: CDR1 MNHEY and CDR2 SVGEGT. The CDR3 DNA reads TGTGCCAGCAGTTACAACCGCAATCAGCCCCAGCATTTT. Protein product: CASSYNRNQPQHF.

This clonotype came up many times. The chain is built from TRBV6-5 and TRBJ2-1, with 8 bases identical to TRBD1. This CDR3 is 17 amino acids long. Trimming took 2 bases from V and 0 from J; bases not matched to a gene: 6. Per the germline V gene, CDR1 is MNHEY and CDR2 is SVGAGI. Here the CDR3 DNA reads TGTGCCAGCAGTTACCCTGGACAGGGCAGCTCCTACAATGAGCAGTTCTTC. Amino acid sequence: CASSYPGQGSSYNEQFF.

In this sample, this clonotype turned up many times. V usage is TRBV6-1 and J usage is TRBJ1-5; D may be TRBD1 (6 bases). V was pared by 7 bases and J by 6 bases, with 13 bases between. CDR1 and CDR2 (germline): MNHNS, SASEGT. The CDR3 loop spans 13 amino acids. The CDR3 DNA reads TGTGCCAGCACCCGACAGGCGGGTCAGCCCCAGCATTTT. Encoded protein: CASTRQAGQPQHF.

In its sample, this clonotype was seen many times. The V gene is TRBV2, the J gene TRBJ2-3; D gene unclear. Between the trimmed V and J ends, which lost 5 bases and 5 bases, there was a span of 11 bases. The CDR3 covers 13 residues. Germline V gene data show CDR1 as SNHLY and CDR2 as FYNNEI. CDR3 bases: TGTGCCAGCAGTCTTTCGTTCGGAGATACGCAGTATTTT. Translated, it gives CASSLSFGDTQYF.

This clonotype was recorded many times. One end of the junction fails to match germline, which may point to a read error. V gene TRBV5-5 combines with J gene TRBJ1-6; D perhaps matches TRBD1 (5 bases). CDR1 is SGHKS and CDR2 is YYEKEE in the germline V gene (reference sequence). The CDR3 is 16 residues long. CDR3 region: CVSSLSVQGIDSPLHF. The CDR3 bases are TGTGTCAGCAGCTTGTCGGTCCAGGGTATCGATTCACCCCTCCACTTT.

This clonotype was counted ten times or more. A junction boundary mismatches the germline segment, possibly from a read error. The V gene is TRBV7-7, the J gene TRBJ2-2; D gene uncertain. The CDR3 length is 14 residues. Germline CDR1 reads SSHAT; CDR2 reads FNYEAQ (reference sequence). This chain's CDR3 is CASSLRLGTGELFF. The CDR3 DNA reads TGTGCTAGCAGCCTTCGTTTAGGCACCGGGGAGCTGTTTTTT.

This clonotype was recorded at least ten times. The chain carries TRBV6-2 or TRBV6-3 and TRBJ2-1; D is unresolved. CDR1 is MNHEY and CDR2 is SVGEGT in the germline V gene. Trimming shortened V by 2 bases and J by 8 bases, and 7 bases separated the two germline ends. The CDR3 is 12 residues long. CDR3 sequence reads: CASSYVIYEQFF. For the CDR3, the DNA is TGTGCCAGCAGTTACGTTATTTATGAGCAGTTCTTC.

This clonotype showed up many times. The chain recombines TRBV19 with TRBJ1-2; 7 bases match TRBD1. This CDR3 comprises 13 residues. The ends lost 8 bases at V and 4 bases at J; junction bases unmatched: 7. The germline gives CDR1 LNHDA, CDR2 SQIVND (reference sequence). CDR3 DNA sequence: TGTGCCAGTTCCCGACAGGGAACCTATGGCTACACCTTC. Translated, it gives CASSRQGTYGYTF. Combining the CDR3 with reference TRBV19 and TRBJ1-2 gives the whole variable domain DGGITQSPKYLFRKEGQNVTLSCEQNLNHDAMYWYRQDPGQGLRLIYYSQIVNDFQKGDIAEGYSVSREKKESFPLTVTSAQKNPTAFYLCASSRQGTYGYTFGSGTRLTVV.

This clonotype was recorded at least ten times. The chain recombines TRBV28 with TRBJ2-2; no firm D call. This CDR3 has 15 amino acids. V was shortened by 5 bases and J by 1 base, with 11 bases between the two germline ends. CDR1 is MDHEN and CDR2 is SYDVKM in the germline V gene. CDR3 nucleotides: TGTGCCAGCAGTAGTGGTTGGGTGAACACCGGGGAGCTGTTTTTT. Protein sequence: CASSSGWVNTGELFF.

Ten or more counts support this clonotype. The CDR3 nucleotides are TGTGCCAGCAGCTTCGGACGGACAGGGGGGGGGGGCTCTGGAAACACCATATATTTT. Translated: CASSFGRTGGGGSGNTIYF. V usage is TRBV7-2 and J usage is TRBJ1-3, with TRBD1 matching 10 bases. CDR1 and CDR2 from the germline V gene are SGHTA and FQGNSA. The CDR3 is 19 residues long. With V trimmed by 3 bases and J by 0 bases, 11 bases remained unmatched.

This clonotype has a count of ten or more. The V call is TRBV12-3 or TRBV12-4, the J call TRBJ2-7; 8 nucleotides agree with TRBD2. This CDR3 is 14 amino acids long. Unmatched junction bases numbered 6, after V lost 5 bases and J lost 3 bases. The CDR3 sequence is CASSPGLGGYEQYF. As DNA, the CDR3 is TGTGCCAGCAGTCCGGGACTAGGTGGCTACGAGCAGTACTTC.

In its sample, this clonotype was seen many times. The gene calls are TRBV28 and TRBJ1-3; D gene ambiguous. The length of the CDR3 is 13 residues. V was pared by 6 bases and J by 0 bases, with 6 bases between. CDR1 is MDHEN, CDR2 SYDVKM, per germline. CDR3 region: CASSVISGNTIYF. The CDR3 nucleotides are TGTGCCAGCAGCGTAATCTCTGGAAACACCATATATTTT.

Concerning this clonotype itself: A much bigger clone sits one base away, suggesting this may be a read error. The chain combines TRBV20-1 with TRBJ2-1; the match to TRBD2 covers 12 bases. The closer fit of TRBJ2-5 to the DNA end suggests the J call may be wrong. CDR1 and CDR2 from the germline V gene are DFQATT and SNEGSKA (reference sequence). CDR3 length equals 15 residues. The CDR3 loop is CSARATSGGPNTQYF. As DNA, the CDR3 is TGCAGTGCTAGAGCGACTAGCGGGGGACCCAACACCCAGTACTTC.